This TCR beta chain was sequenced in a study of blood T cell repertoires in COVID-19. Study-wide context: From T cells, B-cell-depleted T cells, or PBMCs came the material, which was cDNA or gDNA.

During active infection, Seattle patients enrolled and were then monitored through disease. Assay used: immunoSEQ multiplex PCR; TCRdb lists only in-frame clones, some missing. The sample includes a few hundred thousand clones, approximately 92% of them seen just once. The trim removed 5 bases at V and 3 bases at J, leaving 13 bases unmatched. The CDR3 length is 19 residues. From germline, CDR1 is SNHLY and CDR2 FYNNEI. This clonotype was obtained from a person between 18 and 30 years old with COVID-19, enrolled during active disease. The material sequenced was peripheral blood. V and J are TRBV2 and TRBJ2-3; 14 bases fit TRBD2. The CDR3 DNA is TGTGCCAGCAGTCCCCGACCCCCGACTAGCGGGAGGGGGACAGATACGCAGTATTTT. Its protein is CASSPRPPTSGRGTDTQYF.